Reported below is one T cell receptor (beta chain). The CDR3 consists of 14 residues. Germline values: CDR1 SNHLY, CDR2 FYNNEI. Deletions cut 9 bases from V and 1 base from J, with 14 bases between. TCRdb passed the 5' RACE reads through MiXCR, listing each CDR3 protein once. The table lists some 420,000 distinct CDR3 sequences, about 17% of them singletons. The entry originates in a study of T cells after yellow fever vaccination. The chain links TRBV2 to TRBJ2-3; maybe TRBD1 (5 bases). The sequence derives from a man aged 18 to 30 who received the YFV17D yellow fever vaccine. This specimen was PBMCs, taken before the yellow fever booster vaccination. CDR3 sequence (DNA): TGTGCCAGACCGGTGGGGCCGGGCACAGATACGCAGTATTTT. Translating it yields CARPVGPGTDTQYF.